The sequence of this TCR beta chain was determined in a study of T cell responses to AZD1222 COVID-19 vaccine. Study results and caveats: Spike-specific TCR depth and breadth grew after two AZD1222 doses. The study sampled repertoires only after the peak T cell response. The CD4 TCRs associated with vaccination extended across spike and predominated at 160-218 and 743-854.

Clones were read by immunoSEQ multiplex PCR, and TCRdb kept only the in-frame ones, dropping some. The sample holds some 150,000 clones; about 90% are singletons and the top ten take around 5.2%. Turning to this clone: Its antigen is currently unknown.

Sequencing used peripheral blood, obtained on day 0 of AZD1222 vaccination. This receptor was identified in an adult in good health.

CDR3: CASRQRASLDEQYF. The CDR3 DNA is TGTGCCAGCCGGCAGCGGGCCAGTCTCGACGAGCAGTACTTC. This sequence joins TRBV28 and TRBJ2-7; weak D call: TRBD2 (6 bases). The CDR3 has 14 residues. CDR1 is MDHEN and CDR2 is SYDVKM in the germline V gene. Trimming removed 8 bases from V and 5 bases from J, with 19 bases in between.